This is a list of T cell receptor beta chains from one sample in a study of T cells after yellow fever vaccination. A single record per CDR3 protein comes from TCRdb applying MiXCR to the 5' RACE reads. The sample lists over 100,000 distinct CDR3 sequences, approximately 8.4% occurring once. This sample comprised CD8+ T cells sorted from PBMCs, obtained 45 days after the yellow fever booster vaccination. Receptor source: a man aged 25-45 years who received the YFV17D yellow fever vaccine. The CDR3 runs from the conserved cysteine through the conserved F or W. Each record gives: D gene, J gene, clone size, V gene, CDR3 protein, CDR3 DNA. The D gene is left open where the match is weak. Clone size is not always given. Where it is, it says once, few, many or a class for expanded clones.

>TRBD1|TRBJ2-1|many|TRBV12-3/TRBV12-4
CASSPGQEYNEQFF
TGTGCCAGCAGTCCCGGACAGGAATACAATGAGCAGTTCTTC
>NA|TRBJ2-1|few|TRBV11-2
CASSHYNSGEQFF
TGTGCCAGCAGCCACTATAACAGCGGTGAGCAGTTCTTC
>TRBD2|TRBJ2-7|few|TRBV7-2
CASSLAGAQEQYF
TGTGCCAGCAGTTTAGCGGGAGCGCAGGAGCAGTACTTC
>NA|TRBJ2-1|many|TRBV4-1
CASSQALASENEQFF
TGCGCCAGCAGCCAAGCTCTAGCGAGCGAGAATGAGCAGTTCTTC
>NA|TRBJ2-1|many|TRBV2
CASSASQLSPPYNEQFF
TGTGCCAGCAGTGCATCCCAACTTAGCCCACCTTACAATGAGCAGTTCTTC
>NA|TRBJ2-7|many|TRBV7-2
CASSLLPAREQYF
TGTGCCAGCAGCTTATTGCCCGCGAGGGAGCAGTACTTC
>TRBD1|TRBJ2-5|many|TRBV5-1
CASSLATGDETQYF
TGCGCCAGCAGCTTAGCCACAGGGGATGAGACCCAGTACTTC
>TRBD2|TRBJ2-1|few|TRBV30
CAWAGLAGTYNEQFF
TGTGCCTGGGCAGGACTAGCGGGTACCTACAATGAGCAGTTCTTC
>NA|TRBJ2-1|many|TRBV7-8
CAVRGASIFGEQFF
TGTGCCGTTCGAGGGGCGTCAATATTTGGGGAGCAGTTCTTC
>NA|TRBJ2-1|many|TRBV5-6
CASSPVRESYNEQFF
TGTGCCAGCAGCCCTGTCAGGGAGAGTTACAATGAGCAGTTCTTC
>NA|TRBJ2-7|many|TRBV4-3
CASRPGVSGTYEQYF
TGCGCCAGCAGACCCGGGGTTAGCGGAACCTACGAGCAGTACTTC
>TRBD2|TRBJ2-3|many|TRBV30
CAWSVLAADTQYF
TGTGCCTGGAGTGTCCTAGCGGCGGATACGCAGTATTTT
>NA|TRBJ2-2|NA|TRBV2
CASSGAGGELFF
TGTGCCAGCAGTGGGGCCGGCGGGGAGCTGTTTTTT
>NA|TRBJ1-1|few|TRBV7-8
CASSLELQNTEAFF
TGTGCCAGCAGCTTAGAGCTCCAGAACACTGAAGCTTTCTTT
>NA|TRBJ2-5|NA|TRBV20-1
CSALPRQWGSGFQYF
TGCAGTGCCCTCCCGCGCCAGTGGGGCTCGGGGTTCCAGTACTTC
>NA|TRBJ2-7|many|TRBV20-1
CSASYRASYEQYF
TGCAGTGCTAGTTACAGGGCCTCCTACGAGCAGTACTTC
>TRBD1|TRBJ2-5|NA|TRBV9
CASSDRQGWETQYF
TGTGCCAGCAGCGACCGACAGGGTTGGGAGACCCAGTACTTC
>TRBD1|TRBJ1-5|NA|TRBV20-1
CSARSGTGEGQPQHF
TGCAGTGCCAGATCCGGGACAGGGGAGGGACAGCCCCAGCATTTT
>NA|TRBJ2-2|many|TRBV12-3/TRBV12-4
CASSPTSSGGELFF
TGTGCCAGCAGTCCCACTAGCTCGGGCGGGGAGCTGTTTTTT
>TRBD2|TRBJ2-2|few|TRBV9
CASGLAGNTGELFF
TGTGCCAGCGGACTAGCGGGGAACACCGGGGAGCTGTTTTTT
>NA|TRBJ2-1|many|TRBV20-1
CSARGPKNEQFF
TGCAGTGCTAGAGGGCCGAAAAATGAGCAGTTCTTC
>TRBD2|TRBJ2-7|NA|TRBV5-1
CASSQGTSTHEQYF
TGCGCCAGCAGCCAGGGGACTAGCACCCACGAGCAGTACTTC